The sequence of this T cell receptor (beta chain) was determined in a study of technical replicates of blood from a handful of donors. TCRdb's table, derived via immunoSEQ multiplex PCR, lists solely in-frame clones and lacks some. The sample shows tens of thousands of clones, 85% to 95% of them seen only once. Germline loops: CDR1 MDHEN, CDR2 SYDVKM. With V trimmed by 4 bases and J by 3 bases, 6 bases remained unmatched. This CDR3 has 14 residues. V and J are TRBV28 and TRBJ2-7; 7 bases agree with TRBD2. The clonotype was recovered from a human donor in good health. The sequenced material came from T cells isolated from PBMCs. The CDR3 nucleotides read TGTGCCAGCAGTTCGGGCGGGAGTCTCTACGAGCAGTACTTC. Its protein is CASSSGGSLYEQYF.